The sequence of this TCR beta chain was determined in a study of CD8 T cells in Susac syndrome. V shed 3 bases and J 7 bases; nucleotides not matched to a gene: 11. Looked up from germline, CDR1 is SGHTA and CDR2 is FQGNSA. The CDR3 has 16 residues. After extraction with the RNeasy kit, 0.5 to 1 ug of the RNA was reverse transcribed using random hexamers. TCRdb fed the immunoSEQ multiplex PCR reads into MiXCR, producing one record per CDR3 protein. The sample has 71,000 or so distinct CDR3 sequences; roughly 95% are singletons. Input material: CD4+ T cells from PBMCs. V and J are TRBV7-2 and TRBJ2-5, with 10 bases fitting TRBD1. The receptor was isolated from a human donor with multiple sclerosis. The CDR3 DNA follows: TGTGCCAGCAGCTTTTCTTTGACAGGGGGCCCGGGGACCCAGTACTTC. This sequence encodes CASSFSLTGGPGTQYF. The variable domain in full, with the rest retrieved from reference TRBV7-2 and TRBJ2-5, is GAGVSQSPSNKVTEKGKDVELRCDPISGHTALYWYRQSLGQGLEFLIYFQGNSAPDKSGLPSDRFSAERTGGSVSTLTIQRTQQEDSAVYLCASSFSLTGGPGTQYFGPGTRLLVL.